This record covers a single T cell receptor beta chain. No antigen is known for it. A J-beta primer mix and a sample-barcoded 5' primer were used in a second PCR of roughly 6 to 11 cycles. Each CDR3 protein gets one entry after TCRdb re-called the 5' RACE reads with MiXCR. Of around 970,000 distinct CDR3 sequences detected, roughly 51% appear once; the ten largest clones hold 20% to 25%. The sample comes from a study of blood T cells in healthy people across ages. Study conclusions and caveats: One million T cells yielded diversity estimates that were considered underestimates.

The CDR3 is 15 residues long. With 7 bases removed from V and 2 bases from J, the gap between germline ends came to 12 bases. Germline V gene data show CDR1 as MDHEN and CDR2 as SYDVKM. This TCR derives from a woman aged 55-75 years in good health. The chain combines TRBV28 with TRBJ2-6; no reliable D call. The sample taken for sequencing was blood. CDR3 DNA: TGTGCCAGCAATAAGGGTGGCACTGGGGCCAACGTCCTGACTTTC. This encodes CASNKGGTGANVLTF.